Shown below are 14 T cell receptor beta chains from a single sample sequenced in a study of a mutant IDH1 vaccine in newly diagnosed glioma. Repertoires were generated with immunoSEQ multiplex PCR, while TCRdb's copy carries only in-frame clones and drops some. The table includes 70,000 to 100,000 clones, about 80% detected once. As for time point: baseline, week 1 (first vaccination visit). Treatment specified: pre-vaccination baseline after standard-of-care therapy. Specimen: PBMCs, collected from a glioma patient treated with radiotherapy, temozolomide or both. These receptors all stem from a man aged 40-49 years with glioma. Some clones in this sample may be carry-over from other donors' samples.

V and J are TRBV7-9 and TRBJ2-2; D gene uncertain. Germline V gene data show CDR1 as SEHNR and CDR2 as FQNEAQ (reference sequence). Trimming removed 5 bases from V and 3 bases from J, with 4 bases in between. The CDR3 has 12 residues. The CDR3 loop is CASSPDTGELFF. The CDR3 coding sequence is TGTGCCAGCAGCCCTGACACCGGGGAGCTGTTTTTT.

This chain links TRBV25-1 with TRBJ2-5; no firm D call. Germline CDR1 and CDR2: MGHDK and SYGVNS. Trimming removed 6 bases at V and 1 base at J, with 6 bases between. CDR3 length equals 12 residues. CDR3 coding DNA: TGTGCCAGCAGCGCGCGCCAAGAGACCCAGTACTTC. It specifies CASSARQETQYF.

The chain is built from TRBV27 and TRBJ2-3; D is perhaps TRBD1 (5 bases). The CDR3 spans 13 residues. The V gene's germline CDR1 is MNHEY and CDR2 SMNVEV (reference sequence). The V end was cut by 3 bases, the J end by 4 bases, with 8 bases between. The CDR3 DNA follows: TGTGCCAGCAGTTTTGGGGCCGCAGATACGCAGTATTTT. The encoded protein is CASSFGAADTQYF.

This rearrangement joins TRBV5-1 to TRBJ2-7; TRBD1 aligns across 7 bases. The length of the CDR3 is 15 residues. The V gene's germline CDR1 is SGHRS and CDR2 YFSETQ. J lost 3 bases, V lost 0 bases, and 6 bases had no gene match. CDR3 region: CASSLGWDSLYEQYF. CDR3 bases: TGCGCCAGCAGCTTGGGGTGGGACAGCCTCTACGAGCAGTACTTC.

This chain joins TRBV6-6 and TRBJ1-4; 9 bases are shared with TRBD1. This CDR3 comprises 16 residues. Losses at the gene ends were 2 bases for V and 8 bases for J; bases not matched to a gene: 9. CDR1 and CDR2 from the germline V gene are MNHNY and SVGAGI (reference sequence). The DNA of the CDR3 is TGTGCCAGCAGTTACCCCCCGGGGACAGGGCGGGAAAAACTGTTTTTT. Translating gives CASSYPPGTGREKLFF.

This chain connects TRBV2 to TRBJ2-2; D is unclear. Trimming removed 6 bases from V and 0 bases from J, with 2 bases in between. The CDR3 totals 12 residues. Germline CDR1 and CDR2: SNHLY and FYNNEI. CDR3 loop: CASRPNTGELFF. As DNA, the CDR3 is TGTGCCAGCAGGCCGAACACCGGGGAGCTGTTTTTT.

CDR3 protein: CAWESTPGHGKFF. The DNA for the CDR3 is TGTGCCTGGGAATCAACACCGGGACACGGGAAGTTCTTC. The rearrangement joins TRBV30 to TRBJ2-1, with D tentatively TRBD1 (6 bases). The CDR3 sequence is 13 residues long. V dropped 5 bases and J dropped 14 bases, with 22 bases sitting between them. Germline CDR1 reads GTSNPN; CDR2 reads SVGIG (reference sequence).

The J gene is TRBJ2-5, the V gene TRBV4-1; D ambiguous. Germline values: CDR1 MGHRA, CDR2 YSYEKL. This CDR3 region has 15 residues. V dropped 0 bases and J dropped 2 bases, with 10 bases sitting between them. The CDR3 protein is CASSQDLGQQETQYF. The CDR3 region has the DNA TGCGCCAGCAGCCAAGATCTTGGGCAGCAAGAGACCCAGTACTTC.

V is TRBV6-5 and J is TRBJ1-4, with D possibly matching TRBD1 (5 bases). This CDR3 comprises 15 residues. Trimming stripped 0 bases from V and 5 bases from J, with 10 bases between. Germline V gives CDR1 MNHEY, CDR2 SVGAGI. This CDR3 reads CASSYSGALNEKLFF. In DNA, the CDR3 is TGTGCCAGCAGTTACTCCGGGGCTTTAAATGAAAAACTGTTTTTT.

This clone appeared a few times. This chain connects TRBV30 to TRBJ1-1, with TRBD1 as a possible D gene (5 bases). The CDR3 has 13 amino acids. Per germline, CDR1 GTSNPN and CDR2 SVGIG (reference sequence). With 3 bases removed from V and 5 bases from J, the gap between germline ends came to 13 bases. CDR3 amino acids: CAWSTGARTEAFF. In DNA, the CDR3 is TGTGCCTGGAGCACAGGAGCCCGAACTGAAGCTTTCTTT.

The V and J genes are TRBV6-5 and TRBJ2-5; D unclear. The CDR3 consists of 14 residues. CDR1 and CDR2 (germline): MNHEY, SVGAGI. Trimming removed 0 bases at V and 5 bases at J, with 10 bases between. The CDR3 reads CASSYSAVWETQYF. CDR3 coding DNA: TGTGCCAGCAGTTACTCCGCAGTATGGGAGACCCAGTACTTC.

The chain has TRBV19 and TRBJ2-7; tentatively, D is TRBD1 or TRBD2 (5 bases each). V dropped 3 bases and J dropped 4 bases, with 16 bases sitting between them. The CDR3 runs to 15 residues. In germline, CDR1 is LNHDA, CDR2 SQIVND (reference sequence). The chain's CDR3 is CASSIAPDGAYEQYF. The CDR3, as DNA: TGTGCCAGTAGTATTGCCCCGGACGGGGCGTACGAGCAGTACTTC.

V and J are TRBV5-4 and TRBJ1-4, with 7 bases fitting TRBD1. This CDR3 contains 17 residues. Germline V gene lookup returns CDR1 SGHNT and CDR2 YYREEE (reference sequence). V shed 6 bases, J shed 0 bases, and the junction held 11 bases outside the gene matches. The CDR3 DNA follows: TGTGCCAGCAAAGGTGGTCAGGGGGAATCAACTAATGAAAAACTGTTTTTT. Protein sequence: CASKGGQGESTNEKLFF.

The chain uses TRBV30 and TRBJ1-4, with TRBD1 identical over 7 bases. CDR3 length: 15 amino acids. With V trimmed by 3 bases and J by 3 bases, 7 bases remained unmatched. CDR1 is GTSNPN, CDR2 SVGIG, per germline (reference sequence). The CDR3 spells CAWRGDGTANEKLFF. In DNA form, the CDR3 reads TGTGCCTGGAGAGGGGACGGGACAGCTAATGAAAAACTGTTTTTT.